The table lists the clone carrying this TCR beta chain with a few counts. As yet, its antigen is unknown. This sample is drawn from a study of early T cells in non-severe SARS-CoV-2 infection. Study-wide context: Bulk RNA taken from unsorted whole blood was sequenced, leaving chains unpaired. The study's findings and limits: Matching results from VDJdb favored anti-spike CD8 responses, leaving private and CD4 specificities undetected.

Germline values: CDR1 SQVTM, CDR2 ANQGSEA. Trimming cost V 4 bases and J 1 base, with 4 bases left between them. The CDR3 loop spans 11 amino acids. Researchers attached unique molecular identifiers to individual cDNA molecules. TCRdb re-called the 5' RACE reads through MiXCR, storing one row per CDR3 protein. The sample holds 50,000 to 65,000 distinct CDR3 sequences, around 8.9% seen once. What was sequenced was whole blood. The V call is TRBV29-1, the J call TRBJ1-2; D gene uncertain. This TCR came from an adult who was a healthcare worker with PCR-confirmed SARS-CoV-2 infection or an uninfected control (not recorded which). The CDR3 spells CSVVNNYGYTF. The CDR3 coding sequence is TGCAGCGTTGTTAATAACTATGGCTACACCTTC.